This paragraph reports one T cell receptor (beta chain). Antigen specificity is unknown. This entry belongs to a study of cytomegalovirus exposure and HLA in healthy donors. On the study more broadly: The same platform was used for the roughly 110 validation repertoires as for the approximately 610 first-cohort repertoires, as reported in a later analysis.

The CDR3 is 12 residues long. Per germline, CDR1 KGHSH and CDR2 LQKENI. The V end was cut by 6 bases, the J end by 4 bases, with 10 bases between. Libraries were prepared by immunoSEQ multiplex PCR; TCRdb keeps only in-frame clonotypes and omits some of them. The sample consists of 75,000 to 90,000 clones, 96% of them appearing once. General study findings and limits: Cytomegalovirus-associated TCR beta chains were listed, numbering some 170.

What was sequenced was PBMCs. This TCR derives from a man between 18 and 29 years old in good health and CMV-seropositive. V gene TRBV18 combines with J gene TRBJ2-7; the D gene is possibly TRBD1 (5 bases). The CDR3 coding sequence is TGTGCCAGCTCGCCCACAGGATACGAGCAGTACTTC. This sequence encodes CASSPTGYEQYF.